The text below deals with one TCR beta chain. What it binds is unknown. CDR1 GTSNPN and CDR2 SVGIG come from the germline V gene (reference sequence). The CDR3 contains 12 residues. V was pared by 8 bases and J by 1 base, with 4 bases of the junction left unmatched. This sample is part of a study of cytomegalovirus exposure and HLA in healthy donors. The study ran its PCR with 60 Vbeta and 13 Jbeta primers. The data were produced by immunoSEQ multiplex PCR, yet TCRdb's version contains in-frame clones alone and is incomplete. The table includes about 140,000 clones, 82% detected once. Donors in the study were healthy people who gave bone marrow. Study-wide results and caveats: Earlier analysis found most TCR beta V segments productive about 87% or about 30% of the time. A missense DCLRE1C variant was associated with V- and J-gene trimming of TCR beta chains in a later analysis, and an independent cohort replicated the association. Some segments of the V type, notably TRBV6-2 and TRBV6-3, were excluded as indistinguishable.

The chain links TRBV30 to TRBJ1-1, with 7 bases identical to TRBD1. This TCR derives from a middle-aged woman in good health and CMV-seronegative. The specimen was PBMCs. CDR3 DNA sequence: TGTGCCAGCGACAGGGAGAACACTGAAGCTTTCTTT. Translated, it gives CASDRENTEAFF. Complete variable domain (other parts from reference TRBV30 and TRBJ1-1): SQTIHQWPATLVQPVGSPLSLECTVEGTSNPNLYWYRQAAGRGLQLLFYSVGIGQISSEVPQNLSASRPQDRQFILSSKKLLLSDSGFYLCASDRENTEAFFGQGTRLTVV.